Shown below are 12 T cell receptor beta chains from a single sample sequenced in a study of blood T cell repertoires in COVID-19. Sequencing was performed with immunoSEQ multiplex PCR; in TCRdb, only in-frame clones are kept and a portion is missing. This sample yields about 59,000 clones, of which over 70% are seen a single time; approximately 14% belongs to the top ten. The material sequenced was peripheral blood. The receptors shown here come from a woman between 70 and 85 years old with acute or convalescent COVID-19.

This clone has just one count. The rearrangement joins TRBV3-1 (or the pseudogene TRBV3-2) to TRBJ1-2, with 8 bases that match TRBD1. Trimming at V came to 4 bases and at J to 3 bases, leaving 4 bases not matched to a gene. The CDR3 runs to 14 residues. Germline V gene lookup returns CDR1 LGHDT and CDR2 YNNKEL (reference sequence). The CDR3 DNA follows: TGTGCCAGCAGCCCTGGGACAGGCTACTATGGCTACACCTTC. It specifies CASSPGTGYYGYTF.

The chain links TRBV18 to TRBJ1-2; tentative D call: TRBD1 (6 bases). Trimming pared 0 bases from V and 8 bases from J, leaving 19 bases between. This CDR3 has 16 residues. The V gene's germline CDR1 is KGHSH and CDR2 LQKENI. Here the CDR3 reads CASSPPKTGWYGGYTF. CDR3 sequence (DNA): TGTGCCAGCTCACCACCTAAAACAGGGTGGTATGGAGGCTACACCTTC.

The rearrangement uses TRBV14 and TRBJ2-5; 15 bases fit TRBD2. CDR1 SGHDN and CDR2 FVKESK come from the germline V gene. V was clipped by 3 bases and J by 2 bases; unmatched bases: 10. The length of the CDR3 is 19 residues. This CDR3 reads CASSQGSGTSGGSQETQYF. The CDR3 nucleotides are TGTGCCAGCAGCCAGGGCTCCGGGACTAGCGGGGGGTCTCAAGAGACCCAGTACTTC.

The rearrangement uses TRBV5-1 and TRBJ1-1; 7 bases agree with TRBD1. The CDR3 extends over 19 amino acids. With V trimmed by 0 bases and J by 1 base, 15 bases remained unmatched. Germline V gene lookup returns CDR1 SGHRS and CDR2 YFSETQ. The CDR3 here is CASSLASRGGPLRNTEAFF. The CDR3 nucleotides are TGCGCCAGCAGCTTGGCCAGTCGAGGGGGCCCTCTGAGGAACACTGAAGCTTTCTTT.

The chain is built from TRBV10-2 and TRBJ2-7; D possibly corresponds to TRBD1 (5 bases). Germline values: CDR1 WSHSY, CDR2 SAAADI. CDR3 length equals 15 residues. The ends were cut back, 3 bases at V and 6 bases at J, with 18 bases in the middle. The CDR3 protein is CASSDYGRVASEQYV. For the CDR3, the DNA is TGCGCCAGCAGTGATTATGGCAGGGTCGCCAGCGAGCAGTACGTC.

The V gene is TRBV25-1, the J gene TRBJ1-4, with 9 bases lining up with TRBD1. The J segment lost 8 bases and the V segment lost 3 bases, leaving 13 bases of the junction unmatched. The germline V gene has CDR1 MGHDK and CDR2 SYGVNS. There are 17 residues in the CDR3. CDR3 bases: TGTGCCAGCAGTGATCCCAGGAGAGGGACAGGGAGGGAAAAACTGTTTTTT. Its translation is CASSDPRRGTGREKLFF.

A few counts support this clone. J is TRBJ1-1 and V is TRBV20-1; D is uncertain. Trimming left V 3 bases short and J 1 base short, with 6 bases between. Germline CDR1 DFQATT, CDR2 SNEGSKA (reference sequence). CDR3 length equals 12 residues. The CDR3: CSASSPNTEAFF. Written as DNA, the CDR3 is TGCAGTGCTAGTAGCCCGAACACTGAAGCTTTCTTT.

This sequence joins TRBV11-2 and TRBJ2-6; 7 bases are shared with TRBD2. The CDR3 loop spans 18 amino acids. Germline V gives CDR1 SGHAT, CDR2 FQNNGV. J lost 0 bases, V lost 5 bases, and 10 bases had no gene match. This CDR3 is CASSVLAGDFSGANVLTF. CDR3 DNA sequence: TGTGCCAGCAGCGTTTTGGCGGGGGACTTCTCTGGGGCCAACGTCCTGACTTTC.

The CDR3 sequence: CASSPQGSGNTIYF. CDR3 in DNA: TGTGCCAGCAGCCCACAGGGCTCTGGAAACACCATATATTTT. This rearrangement joins TRBV13 to TRBJ1-3; possibly TRBD1 for D (6 bases). The ends were cut back, 5 bases at V and 0 bases at J, with 8 bases in the middle. The CDR3 totals 14 residues. From germline, CDR1 is PRHDT and CDR2 FYEKMQ (reference sequence).

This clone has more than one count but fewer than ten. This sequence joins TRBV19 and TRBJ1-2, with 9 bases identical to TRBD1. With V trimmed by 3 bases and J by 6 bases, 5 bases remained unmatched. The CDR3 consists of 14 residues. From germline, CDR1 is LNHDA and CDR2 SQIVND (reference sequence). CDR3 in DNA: TGTGCCAGTAGTATGTCGACAGGGGGGAATGGCTACACCTTC. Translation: CASSMSTGGNGYTF.

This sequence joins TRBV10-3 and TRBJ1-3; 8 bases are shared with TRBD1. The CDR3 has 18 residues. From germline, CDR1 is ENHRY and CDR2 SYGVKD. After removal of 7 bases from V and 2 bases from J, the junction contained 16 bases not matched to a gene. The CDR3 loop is CAINPGQGRSLAGNTIYF. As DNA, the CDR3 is TGTGCCATCAACCCCGGACAGGGAAGGAGTCTGGCTGGAAACACCATATATTTT.

Here the CDR3 reads CASSLAVAGGGETQYF. DNA of the CDR3: TGTGCCAGCAGCTTAGCGGTAGCGGGGGGGGGAGAGACCCAGTACTTC. The chain couples TRBV7-6 to TRBJ2-5, with 11 bases fitting TRBD2. The CDR3 has 16 amino acids. In germline, CDR1 is SGHVS, CDR2 FNYEAQ. J lost 4 bases, V lost 0 bases, and 4 bases had no gene match. Using reference TRBV7-6 and TRBJ2-5 for the parts outside the CDR3, the full variable domain is GAGVSQSPRYKVTKRGQDVALRCDPISGHVSLYWYRQALGQGPEFLTYFNYEAQQDKSGLPNDRFSAERPEGSISTLTIQRTEQRDSAMYRCASSLAVAGGGETQYFGPGTRLLVL.